The entry below describes one T cell receptor beta chain. TCRdb keeps only in-frame clones here, not all; method: immunoSEQ multiplex PCR. The repertoire holds nearly 350,000 clones, with over 70% as singletons. This sample was taken from a study of blood T cell repertoires in COVID-19. Germline V CDR1 and CDR2: SGDLS, YYNGEE. V was cut by 3 bases and J by 2 bases, with 16 bases left in between. The CDR3 covers 16 residues. The clonotype comes from a man between 25 and 39 years old with active or convalescent COVID-19. Sequences were obtained from peripheral blood. V usage is TRBV9 and J usage is TRBJ2-3; a weak D match, TRBD2 (6 bases). CDR3 region: CASSAEAGRPTDTQYF. As DNA, the CDR3 is TGTGCCAGCAGCGCCGAGGCAGGGAGGCCCACAGATACGCAGTATTTT. Filled out from reference TRBV9 and TRBJ2-3, the complete variable domain reads DSGVTQTPKHLITATGQRVTLRCSPRSGDLSVYWYQQSLDQGLQFLIQYYNGEERAKGNILERFSAQQFPDLHSELNLSSLELGDSALYFCASSAEAGRPTDTQYFGPGTRLTVL.